The present TCR beta chain was sequenced within a study of T cell repertoires in cytomegalovirus infection. The study, taken as a whole, reports: CMV-specific TCR beta clonotypes restricted by HLA-C were the ones dominating the ex vivo response. Individuals carrying CMV plus the relevant HLA were identified by cumulative frequency of public TCR beta families.

As to this clonotype: Its target is unknown.

The CDR3 totals 13 residues. Germline CDR1 is LNHDA and CDR2 is SQIVND (reference sequence). V gave up 2 bases and J gave up 3 bases, with 8 bases separating them. In TCRdb, the reads were re-called with MiXCR into one record per CDR3 protein. The table has under 200,000 distinct CDR3 sequences, approximately 30% seen once. The source material was PBMCs. The TCR was taken from a human donor in good health (CMV status not recorded). Some clones in this sample may be carry-over from other donors' samples. The J gene is TRBJ2-7, the V gene TRBV19, with D possibly matching TRBD2 (5 bases). The CDR3 nucleotides read TGTGCCAGTAGTATAACCGGAGGCTACGAGCAGTACTTC. Protein sequence: CASSITGGYEQYF.